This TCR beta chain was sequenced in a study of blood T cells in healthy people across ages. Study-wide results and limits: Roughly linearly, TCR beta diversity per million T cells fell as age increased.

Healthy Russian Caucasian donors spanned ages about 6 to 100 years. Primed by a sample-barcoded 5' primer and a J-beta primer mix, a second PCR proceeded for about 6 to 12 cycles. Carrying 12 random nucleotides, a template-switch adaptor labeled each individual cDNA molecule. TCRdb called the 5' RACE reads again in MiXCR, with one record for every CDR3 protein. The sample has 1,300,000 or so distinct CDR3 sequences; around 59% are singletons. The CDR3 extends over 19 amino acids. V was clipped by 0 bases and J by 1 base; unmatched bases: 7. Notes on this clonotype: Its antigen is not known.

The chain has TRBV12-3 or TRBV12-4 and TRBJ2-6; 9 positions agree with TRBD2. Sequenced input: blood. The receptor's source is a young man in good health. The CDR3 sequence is CASSLAVAGAGSGANVLTF. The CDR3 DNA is TGTGCCAGCAGTTTAGCGGTAGCGGGGGCGGGATCTGGGGCCAACGTCCTGACTTTC.